What follows are 26 T cell receptor beta chains derived from one specimen sequenced in a study of vaccination effects on CD4 cells after COVID-19. Method: immunoSEQ multiplex PCR; TCRdb's copy keeps in-frame clones and lacks some. The sample holds tens of thousands of clones; 60% to 80% are singletons and the top ten take under 1.2%. Antigen-specific CD4+ T cells were expanded with viral peptide pools in the ViraFEST assay before sequencing. The culture ran for around nine days, and then CD4+ T cells were isolated. All study participants received two doses of BNT162b2 or mRNA-1273 vaccine. For these receptors, no antigen is known. Sequences were derived from CD4+ T cells from PBMCs cultured with HCoV-OC43 spike peptides, sampled after COVID-19 vaccination. Specified subset: HCoV-OC43 spike overlapping peptide pool stimulation. These receptors were collected from a human donor who received a COVID-19 vaccine.

The rearrangement links TRBV30 to TRBJ1-2; D not resolved. Germline loops: CDR1 GTSNPN, CDR2 SVGIG (reference sequence). V was shortened by 2 bases and J by 4 bases, with 11 bases between the two germline ends. This CDR3 spans 13 amino acids. The CDR3 nucleotides read TGTGCCTGGAGTCGGAACAGAGCCTATGGCTACACCTTC. Its protein is CAWSRNRAYGYTF.

The CDR3 sequence is CASSPQGQIQETQYF. CDR3 sequence (DNA): TGTGCCAGCAGCCCCCAAGGTCAGATACAAGAGACCCAGTACTTC. The chain has TRBV7-2 and TRBJ2-5; D unresolved. Germline CDR1 reads SGHTA; CDR2 reads FQGNSA. Between the trimmed V and J ends, which lost 5 bases and 2 bases, there was a span of 15 bases. The CDR3 totals 15 residues.

The DNA of the CDR3 is TGTGCCAGCAGCTTAAAGTCGGGACAGAGTTCGGAGGGCTACACCTTC. This gives the protein CASSLKSGQSSEGYTF. The J gene is TRBJ1-2, the V gene TRBV7-3; 7 bases map to TRBD1. The CDR3 is 16 residues long. Losses at the gene ends were 1 base for V and 8 bases for J; bases not matched to a gene: 13. Germline loops: CDR1 SGHTA, CDR2 FQGTGA. Filled out from reference TRBV7-3 and TRBJ1-2, the complete variable domain reads GAGVSQTPSNKVTEKGKYVELRCDPISGHTALYWYRQSLGQGPEFLIYFQGTGAADDSGLPNDRFFAVRPEGSVSTLKIQRTERGDSAVYLCASSLKSGQSSEGYTFGSGTRLTVV.

The chain employs TRBV30 and TRBJ1-2; D remains ambiguous. Germline V gene sequence: CDR1 GTSNPN, CDR2 SVGIG (reference sequence). V was cut by 3 bases and J by 14 bases, with 22 bases left in between. This CDR3 is 13 amino acids long. CDR3 nucleotides: TGTGCCTGGAGCAGACTAGACTCCGGATTCTGTACCTTC. Translated, it gives CAWSRLDSGFCTF.

V gene TRBV19 combines with J gene TRBJ1-6; D call uncertain. V was shortened by 5 bases and J by 10 bases, with 15 bases between the two germline ends. The CDR3 is 14 residues long. Per the germline V gene, CDR1 is LNHDA and CDR2 is SQIVND (reference sequence). This CDR3 is CASSLPGNSSPLHF. The CDR3 DNA follows: TGTGCCAGTAGTCTCCCGGGTAATTCGTCACCCCTCCACTTT. Full variable domain (missing parts from reference TRBV19 and TRBJ1-6): DGGITQSPKYLFRKEGQNVTLSCEQNLNHDAMYWYRQDPGQGLRLIYYSQIVNDFQKGDIAEGYSVSREKKESFPLTVTSAQKNPTAFYLCASSLPGNSSPLHFGNGTRLTVT.

The chain uses TRBV27 and TRBJ2-1; D is possibly TRBD1 or TRBD2 (5 bases each). The germline CDR1 and CDR2 sequences are MNHEY and SMNVEV (reference sequence). The CDR3 covers 16 residues. The V end lost 4 bases, the J end lost 2 bases, and 15 bases lay between the germline ends. CDR3 protein: CASSSLGVGAYNEQFF. CDR3 in DNA: TGTGCCAGCAGTTCCCTCGGCGTGGGGGCCTACAATGAGCAGTTCTTC.

CDR3 region: CASTRSGDSNQPQHF. The DNA of the CDR3 is TGTGCCAGTACACGATCGGGGGATAGCAATCAGCCCCAGCATTTT. The chain uses TRBV19 and TRBJ1-5; weak D call: TRBD1 (5 bases). V shed 7 bases and J shed 0 bases, with 13 bases lying between them. This CDR3 comprises 15 residues. The germline V gene encodes CDR1 LNHDA and CDR2 SQIVND (reference sequence).

This clone was detected only a few times. The chain couples TRBV27 to TRBJ1-2; perhaps TRBD1 as D (5 bases). From germline, CDR1 is MNHEY and CDR2 SMNVEV (reference sequence). V was shortened by 4 bases and J by 0 bases, with 12 bases between the two germline ends. The CDR3 consists of 15 residues. The CDR3 DNA reads as TGTGCCAGCAGTTCAGCTGGACAAACTAACTATGGCTACACCTTC. Protein: CASSSAGQTNYGYTF.

The J gene is TRBJ2-3, the V gene TRBV24-1; a possible D gene is TRBD2 (6 bases). The CDR3 is made up of 16 amino acids. V was clipped by 4 bases and J by 6 bases, with 19 bases between them. CDR1 KGHDR and CDR2 SFDVKD come from the germline V gene. The CDR3 coding sequence is TGTGCCACCAGTGACCCCTCCGGGGGTCCGACGGATACGCAGTATTTT. This encodes CATSDPSGGPTDTQYF.

The chain links TRBV5-6 to TRBJ2-7; D gene ambiguous. V was cut by 6 bases and J by 0 bases, with 10 bases left in between. The CDR3 spans 13 residues. Looked up from germline, CDR1 is SGHDT and CDR2 is YYEEEE. The CDR3 is CASTHRDSYEQYV. Written as DNA, the CDR3 is TGTGCCAGCACCCATAGGGACTCCTACGAGCAGTACGTC.

V and J are TRBV21-1 and TRBJ1-2. TRBV21-1 is an annotated pseudogene. The CDR3 is 14 residues long. The CDR3 bases are TGTGCCAGCAGCAAAGCTTCTCCTAACTATGGCTACACCTTC. This translates into CASSKASPNYGYTF.

The CDR3 DNA reads as TGTGCCAGCAGCTTAGGTGAGAAGCGGTTCTCTAGCACAGATACGCAGTATTTT. Translated, it gives CASSLGEKRFSSTDTQYF. This rearrangement joins TRBV7-3 to TRBJ2-3, with D possibly being TRBD2 (5 bases). V lost 2 bases and J lost 0, with 18 bases in between. CDR3 size: 18 residues. Germline V gene data show CDR1 as SGHTA and CDR2 as FQGTGA. Supplemented by reference TRBV7-3 and TRBJ2-3, the full variable domain reads GAGVSQTPSNKVTEKGKYVELRCDPISGHTALYWYRQSLGQGPEFLIYFQGTGAADDSGLPNDRFFAVRPEGSVSTLKIQRTERGDSAVYLCASSLGEKRFSSTDTQYFGPGTRLTVL.

This chain links TRBV7-8 with TRBJ2-1, with TRBD2 matching over 7 bases. Germline V lookup: CDR1 SGHVS, CDR2 FQNEAQ. V shed 2 bases, J shed 4 bases, and the junction held 5 bases outside the gene matches. This CDR3 spans 15 amino acids. The CDR3: CASSLIRGGYNEQFF. The CDR3 DNA follows: TGTGCCAGCAGCTTAATTCGCGGGGGTTACAATGAGCAGTTCTTC.

The chain recombines TRBV24-1 with TRBJ2-3, with 10 bases identical to TRBD2. Germline V gene sequence: CDR1 KGHDR, CDR2 SFDVKD. J was trimmed by 0 bases and V by 6 bases; bases with no gene match: 17. The CDR3 runs 20 residues. Here the CDR3 DNA reads TGTGCCACCAGTCCACATCGGGGGCCTACTAGCGGGGCAAGCACAGATACGCAGTATTTT. This encodes CATSPHRGPTSGASTDTQYF.

This clone was seen more than once but under ten times. The gene calls are TRBV6-7 and TRBJ2-7, with a tentative D call TRBD1 (6 bases). TRBV6-7 is designated an ORF whose function remains uncertain. The CDR3 contains 12 residues. The V end lost 11 bases, the J end lost 6 bases, and 17 bases lay between the germline ends. The CDR3 region is CAARDISCEQYV. The CDR3 DNA reads TGTGCCGCCCGGGACATCTCATGCGAGCAGTACGTC.

The rearrangement links TRBV24-1 to TRBJ1-2, with 7 bases fitting TRBD1. The junction had 6 bases not matched to a gene; V was cut back by 7 bases and J by 5 bases. The CDR3 consists of 13 residues. CDR1 and CDR2 from the germline V gene are KGHDR and SFDVKD. In nucleotides, the CDR3 is TGTGCCACCAGCCCTGGACAGGATTATGGCTACACCTTC. Its translation is CATSPGQDYGYTF.

The chain uses TRBV2 and TRBJ1-5; D ambiguous. The CDR3 consists of 14 residues. Between the trimmed V and J ends, which lost 4 bases and 4 bases, there was a span of 11 bases. Germline V gene sequence: CDR1 SNHLY, CDR2 FYNNEI. The CDR3 DNA reads as TGTGCCAGCAGTGGGACTCCTGGGAATCAGCCCCAGCATTTT. It encodes CASSGTPGNQPQHF.

V gene TRBV24-1 combines with J gene TRBJ1-5; 9 nucleotides match TRBD1. V was pared by 2 bases and J by 3 bases, with 7 bases of the junction left unmatched. Germline lookup yields CDR1 KGHDR and CDR2 SFDVKD. The CDR3 is made up of 17 amino acids. CDR3 in amino acids: CATSDSDGTGYNQPQHF. In DNA form, the CDR3 reads TGTGCCACCAGTGATTCTGACGGGACAGGGTACAATCAGCCCCAGCATTTT.

The rearrangement links TRBV7-3 to TRBJ2-1; maybe TRBD2 (6 bases). The CDR3 spans 15 residues. Germline loops: CDR1 SGHTA, CDR2 FQGTGA. The V and J ends lost 2 bases and 2 bases respectively, with 10 bases between them. This CDR3 is CASSLQGGTYNEQFF. As DNA, the CDR3 is TGTGCCAGCAGCTTACAGGGAGGAACCTACAATGAGCAGTTCTTC.

V gene TRBV18 combines with J gene TRBJ1-2; possibly TRBD1 for D (5 bases). Germline V lookup: CDR1 KGHSH, CDR2 LQKENI. There are 16 residues in the CDR3. Trimming left V 5 bases short and J 2 bases short, with 18 bases between. The CDR3 DNA reads TGTGCCAGCTCATCCAAACCGGGACTGACGAACTATGGCTACACCTTC. It translates to CASSSKPGLTNYGYTF.

This clone was recorded a few times. V gene TRBV19 combines with J gene TRBJ1-2; D is unclear. Deletions cut 2 bases from V and 6 bases from J, with 10 bases between. The CDR3 is made up of 13 amino acids. CDR1 is LNHDA, CDR2 SQIVND, per germline (reference sequence). CDR3 sequence reads: CASSIYSQDGYTF. Here the CDR3 DNA reads TGTGCCAGTAGTATATATTCTCAGGATGGCTACACCTTC. Together with reference TRBV19 and TRBJ1-2, the CDR3 gives the full variable domain: DGGITQSPKYLFRKEGQNVTLSCEQNLNHDAMYWYRQDPGQGLRLIYYSQIVNDFQKGDIAEGYSVSREKKESFPLTVTSAQKNPTAFYLCASSIYSQDGYTFGSGTRLTVV.

This chain links TRBV18 with TRBJ2-3; possibly TRBD1 or TRBD2 for D (5 bases each). Trimming shortened V by 2 bases and J by 0 bases, and 15 bases separated the two germline ends. Germline assignment: CDR1 KGHSH and CDR2 LQKENI. This CDR3 contains 17 residues. Here the CDR3 DNA reads TGTGCCAGCTCACCAAACCCCGGGACGATTAGCACAGATACGCAGTATTTT. It codes for CASSPNPGTISTDTQYF.

The genes are TRBV18 and TRBJ2-5, with TRBD1 identical over 10 bases. Germline CDR1 KGHSH, CDR2 LQKENI. The J segment lost 5 bases and the V segment lost 4 bases, leaving 4 bases of the junction unmatched. The CDR3 sequence is 14 residues long. This chain's CDR3 is CASSLGQGGETQYF. The CDR3 DNA is TGTGCCAGCTCACTCGGACAGGGGGGCGAGACCCAGTACTTC. Complete variable domain (other parts from reference TRBV18 and TRBJ2-5): NAGVMQNPRHLVRRRGQEARLRCSPMKGHSHVYWYRQLPEEGLKFMVYLQKENIIDESGMPKERFSAEFPKEGPSILRIQQVVRGDSAAYFCASSLGQGGETQYFGPGTRLLVL.

This clone was counted once. The rearrangement joins TRBV5-1 to TRBJ2-3; possible D gene TRBD1, 6 bases. Trimming stripped 5 bases from V and 2 bases from J, with 15 bases between. Germline CDR1 SGHRS, CDR2 YFSETQ. This CDR3 contains 15 residues. Written as DNA, the CDR3 is TGCGCCAGCAGTAAGGGGGTAGTCACCACAGATACGCAGTATTTT. Its protein is CASSKGVVTTDTQYF.

The chain has TRBV5-1 and TRBJ1-3; no definite D call. Trimming removed 0 bases at V and 3 bases at J, with 7 bases between. CDR1 and CDR2 (germline): SGHRS, YFSETQ. The CDR3 runs to 14 residues. The CDR3 reads CASSLGEIGNTIYF. The CDR3 nucleotides read TGCGCCAGCAGCTTGGGGGAAATTGGAAACACCATATATTTT.

The chain recombines TRBV4-3 with TRBJ1-2, with TRBD1 as a possible D gene (6 bases). Germline lookup yields CDR1 LGHNA and CDR2 YSLEER. This CDR3 is built from 15 residues. Trimming pared 4 bases from V and 2 bases from J, leaving 14 bases between. DNA for the CDR3: TGCGCCAGCAGCCGCAACAGGGAAAGCAACTATGGCTACACCTTC. This sequence encodes CASSRNRESNYGYTF.